The clone carrying this TCR beta chain was counted a single time. Some clones are missing from TCRdb's copy, which holds only in-frame ones; the method was immunoSEQ multiplex PCR. The sample comprises approximately 140,000 clones, approximately 90% of which are singletons, and about 16% rests with the top ten. Germline CDR1 and CDR2: SEHNR and FQNEAQ (reference sequence). CDR3 size: 15 residues. V lost 5 bases and J lost 10; bases outside the gene matches: 12. The entry originates in a study of T cell responses to AZD1222 COVID-19 vaccine. The material sequenced was peripheral blood, taken on day 0 of AZD1222 vaccination. The rearrangement joins TRBV7-9 to TRBJ2-1, with 9 bases matching TRBD1. The clonotype was recovered from an adult in good health. The DNA for the CDR3 is TGTGCCAGCAGCAAAGCCTACAGGGGGCGAAGGGAGCAGTTCTTC. Its translation: CASSKAYRGRREQFF.